One and the same sample provided the 27 T cell receptor beta chains below, sequenced in a study of shared clonotypes between healthy human individuals. Profiling relied on immunoSEQ multiplex PCR, and the TCRdb table lists in-frame clones only, not all of them. This table holds 980,000 or so clones, 70% to 85% found once. The sequencing sample was made of memory CD4+ T cells sorted from blood. The subset here: CD45RA-negative fraction. These receptor sequences come from a man aged 18 to 30 in good health.

As for this clone: Within the sample, other DNA sequences also encode this same CDR3. V is TRBV7-9 and J is TRBJ1-2; D call uncertain. CDR3 size: 12 residues. V lost 1 base, J lost 6 bases, and 6 bases lay in between. Germline CDR1 is SEHNR and CDR2 is FQNEAQ (reference sequence). The CDR3 sequence: CASSLGGNGYTF. CDR3 bases: TGTGCCAGCAGCTTAGGAGGGAATGGCTACACCTTC.

Details on this clone: At one end the junction does not follow the germline gene, possibly because of a read error. This chain joins TRBV7-7 and TRBJ2-7, with 10 bases lining up with TRBD1. Germline lookup yields CDR1 SSHAT and CDR2 FNYEAQ (reference sequence). The CDR3 is 14 residues long. CDR3 residues: CASSMDRGSHEQYF. CDR3 coding DNA: TGTGCTAGCAGCATGGACAGGGGGTCACACGAGCAGTACTTC.

This chain joins TRBV9 and TRBJ2-2; TRBD1 aligns across 9 bases. Germline CDR1 is SGDLS and CDR2 is YYNGEE. The CDR3 consists of 15 residues. The trim removed 4 bases at V and 6 bases at J, leaving 7 bases unmatched. The CDR3: CASSPRQGVAGELFF. The CDR3 DNA reads TGTGCCAGCAGCCCCCGACAGGGGGTCGCCGGGGAGCTGTTTTTT.

Only one count was recorded for this clone. V usage is TRBV29-1 and J usage is TRBJ2-3; 7 nucleotides match TRBD2. Per the germline V gene, CDR1 is SQVTM and CDR2 is ANQGSEA. After removal of 6 bases from V and 0 bases from J, the junction contained 9 bases not matched to a gene. CDR3 length: 15 residues. This CDR3 reads CSVAPLAVSTDTQYF. The CDR3 region has the DNA TGCAGCGTCGCCCCCCTAGCGGTGAGCACAGATACGCAGTATTTT.

The V and J genes are TRBV18 and TRBJ1-2; D ambiguous. The CDR3 contains 14 residues. Germline lookup yields CDR1 KGHSH and CDR2 LQKENI. Trimming removed 5 bases from V and 2 bases from J, with 12 bases in between. This chain's CDR3 is CASSSRGDNYGYTF. The CDR3, as DNA: TGTGCCAGCTCATCCCGCGGAGACAACTATGGCTACACCTTC.

The J gene is TRBJ1-2, the V gene TRBV18; the match to TRBD1 covers 7 bases. Germline CDR1 reads KGHSH; CDR2 reads LQKENI. CDR3 size: 15 residues. J gave up 7 bases and V 2 bases, and 10 bases lay outside the gene matches. CDR3 in amino acids: CASSPGQEIVGGYTF. The DNA for the CDR3 is TGTGCCAGCTCACCAGGACAGGAAATTGTTGGTGGCTACACCTTC.

The gene calls are TRBV7-9 and TRBJ2-5; 8 bases match TRBD2. Germline CDR1 and CDR2: SEHNR and FQNEAQ (reference sequence). This CDR3 has 15 residues. The V and J ends lost 1 base and 4 bases, in that order; junction bases with no gene match: 5. The CDR3 loop is CASSLGAGGPETQYF. In DNA form, the CDR3 reads TGTGCCAGCAGCTTAGGGGCGGGAGGACCAGAGACCCAGTACTTC.

This clone was observed a few times. V gene TRBV18 combines with J gene TRBJ2-1; 9 nucleotides align to TRBD1. V shed 3 bases, J shed 9 bases, and the junction held 9 bases outside the gene matches. This CDR3 has 15 amino acids. Germline CDR1 KGHSH, CDR2 LQKENI. CDR3 in DNA: TGTGCCAGCTCACCCAGGGGACAGGGAGTAGGTGAGCAGTTCTTC. It specifies CASSPRGQGVGEQFF.

The chain employs TRBV5-1 and TRBJ2-5; D is possibly TRBD2 (6 bases). This CDR3 comprises 14 residues. V gave up 4 bases and J gave up 2 bases, with 12 bases separating them. From germline, CDR1 is SGHRS and CDR2 YFSETQ. The CDR3 protein is CASSRRGGQETQYF. CDR3 bases: TGCGCCAGCAGCCGCCGTGGGGGGCAAGAGACCCAGTACTTC.

The V gene is TRBV5-6, the J gene TRBJ1-3; 7 positions match TRBD1. There are 19 residues in the CDR3. Germline lookup yields CDR1 SGHDT and CDR2 YYEEEE. V shed 2 bases and J 0 bases; nucleotides not matched to a gene: 14. This CDR3 is CASSFVLVHRGPSGNTIYF. CDR3 DNA sequence: TGTGCCAGCAGCTTCGTCTTGGTCCACAGGGGACCCTCTGGAAACACCATATATTTT.

The V and J genes are TRBV2 and TRBJ2-1; 8 bases match TRBD2. The CDR3 sequence is 16 residues long. Per germline, CDR1 SNHLY and CDR2 FYNNEI. With V trimmed by 4 bases and J by 2 bases, 7 bases remained unmatched. This CDR3 is CASSVRGGRTYNEQFF. In DNA form, the CDR3 reads TGTGCCAGCAGTGTACGGGGGGGCCGCACCTACAATGAGCAGTTCTTC.

The chain uses TRBV4-1 and TRBJ2-2, with a tentative D call TRBD1 (6 bases). The CDR3 covers 15 residues. V lost 1 base and J lost 8, with 14 bases in between. Germline loops: CDR1 MGHRA, CDR2 YSYEKL. The CDR3 protein is CASSQVWTVDGELFF. As DNA, the CDR3 is TGCGCCAGCAGCCAAGTGTGGACAGTTGATGGGGAGCTGTTTTTT.

V is TRBV5-1 and J is TRBJ1-3; the D gene is possibly TRBD1 (5 bases). The germline V and J ends were trimmed by 3 bases and 7 bases, with 17 bases remaining between them. CDR1 SGHRS and CDR2 YFSETQ come from the germline V gene. The CDR3 length is 15 residues. CDR3 sequence reads: CASSSGALPHNTIYF. The CDR3 DNA reads TGCGCCAGCAGCTCCGGGGCACTCCCTCATAACACCATATATTTT.

The chain links TRBV6-5 to TRBJ2-7; either TRBD1 or TRBD2 may fit D (5 bases each). Deletions cut 7 bases from V and 7 bases from J, with 20 bases between. Germline V lookup: CDR1 MNHEY, CDR2 SVGAGI. The CDR3 spans 14 residues. The CDR3 loop is CASTNGADFGEQYF. The DNA for the CDR3 is TGTGCCAGCACCAACGGGGCGGACTTCGGAGAGCAGTACTTC.

The chain couples TRBV7-9 to TRBJ2-1, with D possibly matching TRBD1 (5 bases). This CDR3 comprises 16 residues. The germline V and J ends were trimmed by 1 base and 6 bases, with 16 bases remaining between them. The germline CDR1 and CDR2 sequences are SEHNR and FQNEAQ (reference sequence). The CDR3 loop reads CASSLGEGVSSNEQFF. In DNA, the CDR3 is TGTGCCAGCAGCTTAGGTGAAGGGGTTAGCTCCAATGAGCAGTTCTTC.

This clone has more than one count but fewer than ten. The chain recombines TRBV10-1 with TRBJ2-7; D unresolved. The CDR3 covers 15 residues. V was trimmed by 0 bases and J by 6 bases, leaving 15 bases between them. Germline-derived CDR1 and CDR2 are WNHNN and SYGVQD (reference sequence). The CDR3 reads CASSESGLAKGEQYF. The CDR3 nucleotides read TGCGCCAGCAGTGAGTCGGGGTTGGCGAAAGGCGAGCAGTACTTC.

This clone has only one observation. The rearrangement links TRBV4-1 to TRBJ2-5; the D gene is possibly TRBD2 (7 bases). Germline-derived CDR1 and CDR2 are MGHRA and YSYEKL. V was trimmed by 5 bases and J by 1 base, leaving 17 bases between them. CDR3 length: 16 amino acids. The CDR3 reads CASSWSTRGAQETQYF. The CDR3 DNA sequence: TGCGCCAGCAGCTGGTCTACTCGGGGGGCCCAAGAGACCCAGTACTTC.

The chain couples TRBV7-2 to TRBJ1-1, with D possibly matching TRBD1 (6 bases). Germline CDR1 and CDR2: SGHTA and FQGNSA. V was cut by 7 bases and J by 1 base, with 10 bases left in between. The CDR3 totals 13 residues. The CDR3 DNA sequence: TGTGCCAGCACCCCGGACAGGAACACTGAAGCTTTCTTT. It is translated as CASTPDRNTEAFF.

Notes on this clone: The junction departs from the called germline gene at one end, perhaps through a read error. Other DNA sequences of this sample code for an identical CDR3. The chain links TRBV11-2 to TRBJ2-1; D gene ambiguous. This CDR3 is built from 16 residues. Germline loops: CDR1 SGHAT, CDR2 FQNNGV. In DNA, the CDR3 is TGTGCCAGCAGCTTAAACTTAGGGTACTCCTACAATGAACAGTTCTTC. Its protein product is CASSLNLGYSYNEQFF.

Only one count was recorded for this clone. V usage is TRBV12-5 and J usage is TRBJ1-3, with D possibly being TRBD1 (5 bases). The V and J ends lost 4 bases and 6 bases respectively, with 19 bases between them. CDR1 is LGHNT, CDR2 FRNRAP, per germline. The CDR3 runs 16 residues. The CDR3 sequence is CASGSMTAGRENTIYF. The CDR3 nucleotides are TGTGCTAGTGGTTCCATGACAGCCGGTAGGGAAAACACCATATATTTT.

This chain connects TRBV6-6 to TRBJ2-3; no reliable D call. V lost 5 bases and J lost 4, with 19 bases in between. From germline, CDR1 is MNHNY and CDR2 SVGAGI (reference sequence). The CDR3 runs 16 residues. This CDR3 reads CASSQTGPQTSDTQYF. CDR3 sequence (DNA): TGTGCCAGCAGTCAGACGGGTCCCCAGACATCAGATACGCAGTATTTT.

This chain links TRBV19 with TRBJ2-6; a weak D match, TRBD2 (6 bases). Trimming shortened V by 4 bases and J by 11 bases, and 12 bases separated the two germline ends. CDR1 and CDR2 (germline): LNHDA, SQIVND (reference sequence). The CDR3 is 13 residues long. CDR3 region: CASSKYTGDVLTF. CDR3 in DNA: TGTGCCAGTAGTAAATATACGGGGGACGTCCTGACTTTC.

The genes are TRBV18 and TRBJ1-2; TRBD1 aligns across 9 bases. This CDR3 has 14 amino acids. CDR1 is KGHSH, CDR2 LQKENI, per germline. V shed 4 bases, J shed 8 bases, and the junction held 8 bases outside the gene matches. CDR3 in amino acids: CASSLSGTGIGYTF. The CDR3 DNA reads TGTGCCAGCTCACTCTCCGGGACAGGGATAGGCTACACCTTC.

The chain carries TRBV2 and TRBJ2-3; 14 bases align to TRBD2. The V segment lost 10 bases and the J segment 4 bases; nucleotides outside the gene matches: 7. The CDR3 length is 15 residues. Germline-derived CDR1 and CDR2 are SNHLY and FYNNEI. CDR3 loop: CATSQGLAGADTQYF. CDR3 sequence (DNA): TGTGCCACGTCCCAGGGACTAGCGGGAGCAGATACGCAGTATTTT.

The rearrangement uses TRBV30 and TRBJ1-5, with D uncertain. The CDR3 runs 14 residues. Trimming took 1 base from V and 4 from J, leaving 11 bases between them. Germline V gene data show CDR1 as GTSNPN and CDR2 as SVGIG (reference sequence). The DNA of the CDR3 is TGTGCCTGGAGTGGGGCAGGCTGGAATCAGCCCCAGCATTTT. Translated: CAWSGAGWNQPQHF.

The sample holds a few counts of this clone. The chain joins TRBV5-1 to TRBJ2-1; the D call may be TRBD1 or TRBD2 (5 bases each). The CDR3 totals 13 residues. The germline V gene encodes CDR1 SGHRS and CDR2 YFSETQ. V was pared by 2 bases and J by 9 bases, with 12 bases between. CDR3 nucleotides: TGCGCCAGCAGCTTATCCCGGGACGTTGAGCAGTTCTTC. Translated: CASSLSRDVEQFF.

This clone was recorded only once. The CDR3 nucleotides read TGTGCCAGCAGCCTGTGGACAGGAGGAAACACCATATATTTT. This codes for CASSLWTGGNTIYF. The chain employs TRBV16 and TRBJ1-3; 7 nucleotides match TRBD1. This CDR3 is 14 amino acids long. CDR1 and CDR2 (germline): KGHSY, FQNENV. Trimming removed 4 bases from V and 4 bases from J; junction bases left unmatched: 4.